The 31 T cell receptor beta chains given below trace back to one sample, sequenced in a study of T-cell reconstitution after alpha-beta-depleted transplantation in children. Construction of the TCRbeta library involved unique molecular identifiers. TCRdb re-analysed the PCR reads in MiXCR, keeping a single row per CDR3 protein. The table shows roughly 66,000 distinct CDR3 sequences, with just under 5% occurring only once. The sequenced sample was PBMCs, mostly from graft donor cells, obtained 180 days after TCRalphabeta/CD19-depleted stem cell transplant. Source of these receptors: a boy younger than two who had a stem cell transplant for acute myeloid leukemia, so the T cells may come from the graft donor.

This clonotype was recorded many times. The chain couples TRBV5-1 to TRBJ2-7; TRBD1 agrees at 8 bases. CDR1 and CDR2 from the germline V gene are SGHRS and YFSETQ. The CDR3 length is 15 residues. Trimming took 3 bases from V and 1 from J; bases not matched to a gene: 6. The DNA of the CDR3 is TGCGCCAGCAGCTCAGACAGGGGTTTATCCTACGAGCAGTACTTC. This encodes CASSSDRGLSYEQYF.

In this sample, this clonotype turned up many times. The chain uses TRBV20-1 and TRBJ2-1, with TRBD2 matching over 8 bases. The CDR3 has 14 amino acids. The V gene's germline CDR1 is DFQATT and CDR2 SNEGSKA (reference sequence). The trim removed 3 bases at V and 3 bases at J, leaving 4 bases unmatched. In DNA form, the CDR3 reads TGCAGTGCTAGGAAAGCGGGGGACTACAATGAGCAGTTCTTC. Protein product: CSARKAGDYNEQFF.

This clonotype was recorded at least ten times. The V and J genes are TRBV11-3 and TRBJ1-6, with D maybe TRBD1 (6 bases). This CDR3 is built from 14 residues. CDR1 SGHNT and CDR2 YENEEA come from the germline V gene. V gave up 5 bases and J gave up 7 bases, with 12 bases separating them. The chain's CDR3 is CASSKQGENSPLHF. CDR3 bases: TGTGCCAGCAGCAAACAGGGTGAGAATTCACCCCTCCACTTT. The whole variable domain, remainder taken from reference TRBV11-3 and TRBJ1-6, is EAGVVQSPRYKIIEKKQPVAFWCNPISGHNTLYWYLQNLGQGPELLIRYENEEAVDDSQLPKDRFSAERLKGVDSTLKIQPAELGDSAVYLCASSKQGENSPLHFGNGTRLTVT.

This clonotype was detected many times. The chain is built from TRBV20-1 and TRBJ1-5; 8 bases match TRBD1. V lost 0 bases, J lost 6 bases, and 4 bases stayed unmatched. CDR1 and CDR2 from the germline V gene are DFQATT and SNEGSKA (reference sequence). The CDR3 runs 14 residues. The CDR3 here is CSARDRGQRQPQHF. Written as DNA, the CDR3 is TGCAGTGCTAGAGACAGGGGGCAACGTCAGCCCCAGCATTTT.

This clonotype was found many times. The CDR3 sequence: CASSFEGADTQYF. In nucleotides, the CDR3 is TGTGCCAGCAGTTTTGAAGGGGCAGATACGCAGTATTTT. The chain carries TRBV12-3 or TRBV12-4 and TRBJ2-3; D may be TRBD1 (5 bases). Trimming shortened V by 3 bases and J by 4 bases, and 8 bases separated the two germline ends. This CDR3 region has 13 residues.

This clonotype was observed many times. This sequence joins TRBV6-5 and TRBJ1-3, with D unclear. The V gene's germline CDR1 is MNHEY and CDR2 SVGAGI. This CDR3 contains 14 residues. Trimming left V 3 bases short and J 2 bases short, with 8 bases between. The CDR3 DNA reads TGTGCCAGCAGTTATCGGAGGACTGGAAACACCATATATTTT. Protein sequence: CASSYRRTGNTIYF.

The sample holds many counts of this clonotype. The genes are TRBV12-3 or TRBV12-4 and TRBJ2-1; D perhaps matches TRBD1 (6 bases). The CDR3 has 14 amino acids. V was trimmed by 6 bases and J by 4 bases, leaving 13 bases between them. The CDR3 region is CASRQTGPYNEQFF. The CDR3 nucleotides read TGTGCCAGCAGGCAGACAGGCCCATACAATGAGCAGTTCTTC.

This clonotype was detected a few times. V and J are TRBV13 and TRBJ2-5; D uncertain. V dropped 5 bases and J dropped 5 bases, with 9 bases sitting between them. The CDR3 extends over 12 amino acids. Germline V gene sequence: CDR1 PRHDT, CDR2 FYEKMQ (reference sequence). CDR3 bases: TGTGCCAGCAGCCGAAGGGCGGAGACCCAGTACTTC. The encoded protein is CASSRRAETQYF.

This clonotype was counted ten times or more. This chain connects TRBV7-8 to TRBJ2-3; 9 bases match TRBD2. Germline CDR1 SGHVS, CDR2 FQNEAQ. V was pared by 6 bases and J by 3 bases, with 7 bases of the junction left unmatched. The CDR3 runs 15 residues. CDR3 DNA: TGTGCCAGCAGTTCTGCGGGGGGGAGGACAGATACGCAGTATTTT. As protein: CASSSAGGRTDTQYF.

This clonotype has ten or more counts. This chain joins TRBV9 and TRBJ2-1; D is ambiguous. The CDR3 is made up of 12 amino acids. Germline CDR1 is SGDLS and CDR2 is YYNGEE. V was clipped by 3 bases and J by 4 bases, with 5 bases between them. The CDR3 is CASSAEYNEQFF. CDR3 DNA: TGTGCCAGCAGCGCCGAATACAATGAGCAGTTCTTC.

This clonotype was picked up many times. The chain combines TRBV29-1 with TRBJ1-2, with D hard to call. Germline V lookup: CDR1 SQVTM, CDR2 ANQGSEA. V was trimmed by 7 bases and J by 4 bases, leaving 13 bases between them. The CDR3 consists of 12 residues. The CDR3 nucleotides read TGCAGCGCAGAGAAGCGCGGCTATGGCTACACCTTC. Translating it yields CSAEKRGYGYTF.

With respect to this clonotype: A much larger clonotype is one base distant, so this may be a read error. The CDR3 loop reads CASSRTGAAGGYTF. CDR3 nucleotide sequence: TGTGCCAGCAGCCGGACAGGGGCCGCAGGGGGCTACACCTTC. This chain uses TRBV16 with TRBJ1-2; 9 nucleotides align to TRBD1. V trimming: 4 bases; J trimming: 8 bases; junction bases outside the gene matches: 8. This CDR3 has 14 amino acids. CDR1 is KGHSY, CDR2 FQNENV, per germline.

This clonotype occurred many times. The chain is built from TRBV12-3 or TRBV12-4 and TRBJ2-6; D is undetermined. The V end was cut by 1 base, the J end by 0 bases, with 7 bases between. CDR3 length: 16 residues. For the CDR3, the DNA is TGTGCCAGCAGTTTAGTACGGCTCTCTGGGGCCAACGTCCTGACTTTC. Its translation is CASSLVRLSGANVLTF.

This clonotype came up a few times. The chain employs TRBV18 and TRBJ2-7, with 7 bases matching TRBD1. There are 15 residues in the CDR3. After removal of 0 bases from V and 1 base from J, the junction contained 3 bases not matched to a gene. From germline, CDR1 is KGHSH and CDR2 LQKENI. This CDR3 reads CASSPPGTVSYEQYF. DNA for the CDR3: TGTGCCAGCTCACCACCAGGGACAGTATCCTACGAGCAGTACTTC.

This clonotype was found many times. V gene TRBV5-5 combines with J gene TRBJ2-7; maybe TRBD2 (5 bases). The germline V and J ends were trimmed by 2 bases and 2 bases, with 8 bases remaining between them. The length of the CDR3 is 13 residues. Germline CDR1 SGHKS, CDR2 YYEKEE (reference sequence). The CDR3 sequence is CASSLGGTYEQYV. Written as DNA, the CDR3 is TGTGCCAGCAGCTTAGGAGGTACCTACGAGCAGTACGTC.

The sample holds many counts of this clonotype. This chain uses TRBV12-3 or TRBV12-4 with TRBJ1-4; 8 nucleotides line up with TRBD1. V lost 6 bases to trimming and J lost 8 bases; unmatched junction nucleotides: 11. CDR3 length: 15 residues. The CDR3 region has the DNA TGTGCCAGCAGATATACAGGGGGGTTAGACGAAAAACTGTTTTTT. Amino acids: CASRYTGGLDEKLFF.

This clonotype was counted at least ten times. The chain recombines TRBV5-1 with TRBJ2-1; perhaps D is TRBD1 or TRBD2 (5 bases each). The V end lost 4 bases, the J end lost 4 bases, and 12 bases lay between the germline ends. This CDR3 has 14 residues. Germline V gene sequence: CDR1 SGHRS, CDR2 YFSETQ. In DNA, the CDR3 is TGCGCCAGCAGCCTGGGGACCAATTACAATGAGCAGTTCTTC. Its protein product is CASSLGTNYNEQFF.

This clonotype was recorded at least ten times. The chain has TRBV20-1 and TRBJ2-5; D remains unclear. This CDR3 is built from 10 residues. From germline, CDR1 is DFQATT and CDR2 SNEGSKA (reference sequence). V was pared by 5 bases and J by 10 bases, with 11 bases between. The CDR3 coding sequence is TGCAGTGCTGGGCCCTATAGCCAGTACTTC. As protein: CSAGPYSQYF.

At least ten counts were recorded for this clonotype. This chain joins TRBV10-3 and TRBJ1-2; 8 bases fit TRBD1. The germline gives CDR1 ENHRY, CDR2 SYGVKD. V gave up 6 bases and J gave up 3 bases; unmatched junction bases: 12. CDR3 length: 16 amino acids. CDR3 bases: TGTGCCATCAGAGAGAAGGTGGGGACAGGAGACTATGGCTACACCTTC. Translating gives CAIREKVGTGDYGYTF.

Many counts were recorded for this clonotype. This chain uses TRBV23-1 with TRBJ1-6; the D is unclear. TRBV23-1 is known as an ORF, though its function is uncertain. The CDR3 spans 17 residues. V lost 3 bases and J lost 5, with 17 bases in between. The CDR3 protein is CASSQVWHPTDNSPLHF. The CDR3 DNA sequence: TGCGCCAGCAGTCAGGTCTGGCATCCTACCGATAATTCACCCCTCCACTTT.

Ten or more counts support this clonotype. This chain joins TRBV20-1 and TRBJ2-7, with D maybe TRBD2 (6 bases). Per germline, CDR1 DFQATT and CDR2 SNEGSKA (reference sequence). Trimming pared 1 base from V and 0 bases from J, leaving 16 bases between. CDR3 size: 16 residues. The CDR3 reads CSARGGELGSSYEQYV. The CDR3 bases are TGCAGTGCTAGAGGGGGGGAGTTGGGGAGCTCCTACGAGCAGTACGTC.

In its sample, this clonotype was seen many times. This chain links TRBV15 with TRBJ2-3, with unresolved D. The V gene's germline CDR1 is LNHNV and CDR2 YYDKDF (reference sequence). V was clipped by 5 bases and J by 4 bases, with 19 bases between them. This CDR3 is built from 16 residues. The CDR3 spells CATSALYGRMPDTQYF. The DNA of the CDR3 is TGTGCCACCAGCGCATTGTATGGTAGAATGCCAGATACGCAGTATTTT. Full variable domain (remainder filled in from reference TRBV15 and TRBJ2-3): DAMVIQNPRYQVTQFGKPVTLSCSQTLNHNVMYWYQQKSSQAPKLLFHYYDKDFNNEADTPDNFQSRRPNTSFCFLDIRSPGLGDTAMYLCATSALYGRMPDTQYFGPGTRLTVL.

This clonotype was seen many times. The rearrangement joins TRBV2 to TRBJ2-7; the D gene could be TRBD1 or TRBD2 (5 bases each). The CDR3 covers 13 residues. The V end lost 7 bases, the J end lost 7 bases, and 17 bases lay between the germline ends. CDR1 SNHLY and CDR2 FYNNEI come from the germline V gene. The CDR3: CASKTGTSGEQYF. CDR3 bases: TGTGCCAGCAAAACCGGGACCTCGGGGGAGCAGTACTTC. The complete variable domain, with remaining parts taken from reference TRBV2 and TRBJ2-7, reads EPEVTQTPSHQVTQMGQEVILRCVPISNHLYFYWYRQILGQKVEFLVSFYNNEISEKSEIFDDQFSVERPDGSNFTLKIRSTKLEDSAMYFCASKTGTSGEQYFGPGTRLTVT.

This clonotype was detected many times. The CDR3 region is CASNEGGNQPQHF. The CDR3 nucleotides are TGTGCCAGTAATGAGGGAGGCAATCAGCCCCAGCATTTT. The genes are TRBV19 and TRBJ1-5; no reliable D call. The CDR3 runs to 13 residues. Germline CDR1 LNHDA, CDR2 SQIVND (reference sequence). Trimming removed 7 bases at V and 2 bases at J, with 9 bases between.

This clonotype was seen at least ten times. J is TRBJ2-2 and V is TRBV7-8; no definite D call. Trimming cost V 1 base and J 8 bases, with 5 bases left between them. This CDR3 is 12 amino acids long. Germline V CDR1 and CDR2: SGHVS, FQNEAQ. The chain's CDR3 is CASSLDSGELFF. The CDR3 region has the DNA TGTGCCAGCAGCTTAGACTCGGGGGAGCTGTTTTTT.

In this sample, this clonotype turned up many times. The chain has TRBV5-1 and TRBJ2-1; 8 bases match TRBD2. There are 15 residues in the CDR3. Trimming cost V 3 bases and J 8 bases; bases outside gene matches: 10. CDR1 is SGHRS, CDR2 YFSETQ, per germline. CDR3 sequence reads: CASSSRGGLNDEQFF. The CDR3 DNA reads TGCGCCAGCAGCTCTCGGGGGGGCCTGAACGATGAGCAGTTCTTC.

This clonotype was seen repeatedly, ten times or more. The V call is TRBV5-1, the J call TRBJ2-4; possibly TRBD2 for D (6 bases). The V end was cut by 0 bases, the J end by 9 bases, with 16 bases between. The CDR3 extends over 15 amino acids. From germline, CDR1 is SGHRS and CDR2 YFSETQ. The CDR3 loop reads CASSLAGRGKGIQYF. The DNA of the CDR3 is TGCGCCAGCAGCTTGGCTGGGCGGGGTAAGGGCATTCAGTACTTC.

At least ten counts were recorded for this clonotype. This chain links TRBV18 with TRBJ1-2; 10 bases agree with TRBD1. The CDR3 totals 14 residues. The germline V gene encodes CDR1 KGHSH and CDR2 LQKENI. V shed 3 bases, J shed 6 bases, and the junction held 4 bases outside the gene matches. CDR3 sequence (DNA): TGTGCCAGCTCACCCAGGACAGGGGGTGATGGCTACACCTTC. This translates into CASSPRTGGDGYTF.

This clonotype showed up many times. The J gene is TRBJ2-2, the V gene TRBV10-3; 12 nucleotides agree with TRBD2. The CDR3 runs to 15 residues. The germline CDR1 and CDR2 sequences are ENHRY and SYGVKD. V dropped 5 bases and J dropped 5; count of bases not matched to a gene: 3. CDR3 DNA: TGTGCCATCAGTACCGGGACTAGCGGGACCGGGGAGCTGTTTTTT. Translating gives CAISTGTSGTGELFF.

This clonotype was counted many times. DNA of the CDR3: TGTGCCAGCAGCTTAGGACGACCAAGCTCCCACACTGAAGCTTTCTTT. It encodes CASSLGRPSSHTEAFF. The chain employs TRBV11-2 and TRBJ1-1; no clear D. The V end was cut by 1 base, the J end by 3 bases, with 15 bases between. The germline V gene has CDR1 SGHAT and CDR2 FQNNGV. The CDR3 runs 16 residues.

This clonotype was observed at least ten times. The chain employs TRBV7-2 and TRBJ2-3; D possibly corresponds to TRBD2 (5 bases). The CDR3 is 14 residues long. Germline V CDR1 and CDR2: SGHTA, FQGNSA. Trimming shortened V by 3 bases and J by 0 bases, and 7 bases separated the two germline ends. CDR3 DNA sequence: TGTGCCAGCAGCTTCTGGACTAGCACAGATACGCAGTATTTT. It codes for CASSFWTSTDTQYF. The whole variable domain, filled in from reference TRBV7-2 and TRBJ2-3, reads GAGVSQSPSNKVTEKGKDVELRCDPISGHTALYWYRQSLGQGLEFLIYFQGNSAPDKSGLPSDRFSAERTGGSVSTLTIQRTQQEDSAVYLCASSFWTSTDTQYFGPGTRLTVL.